The sequence of this T cell receptor (beta chain) was determined in a study of metastatic and nonmetastatic thyroid tumors. Study at large: Thyroid patients, malignant and benign, had repertoires compared across blood and tumor or nodule tissue. Broader study findings: Reported TCR beta diversity, measured in blood and tumor, was significantly higher for malignant thyroid tumors than for benign nodules.

By share, this clone ranks as medium-sized. Its antigen remains unknown. None of the patients had undergone any treatment ahead of thyroid surgery. There are 15 residues in the CDR3. Trimming pared 6 bases from V and 3 bases from J, leaving 17 bases between. Germline assignment: CDR1 MNHNS and CDR2 SASEGT. Authors' methods: CDR3 was compared across clinicopathological groups, and the resulting differences were used to build a distant-metastasis classifier for papillary thyroid cancer. TCRdb re-called the PCR reads via MiXCR. The V and J calls here are based on TCRdb, not the publication. The table has 30,000 to 35,000 clones, approximately 32% seen once.

Sequencing was performed on blood. The rearrangement uses TRBV6-1 and TRBJ1-1; D unclear. This clonotype was sampled from a female donor with papillary thyroid cancer or a benign thyroid nodule (not recorded which). Some clones in this sample may be carry-over from other donors' samples. CDR3: CASRVSRWGDTEAFF. The CDR3 DNA sequence: TGTGCCAGCAGAGTAAGTAGATGGGGAGACACTGAAGCTTTCTTT.